These T cell receptor beta chains were read from a single sample in a study of cytomegalovirus exposure and HLA in healthy donors. Clones were read by immunoSEQ multiplex PCR, and TCRdb kept only the in-frame ones, dropping some. The sample has some 200,000 clones, approximately 84% seen once; the top ten hold about 2.6%. Sequenced sample: PBMCs. The receptors were gathered from a woman aged 50 to 65 in good health and CMV-seropositive. Both conserved end residues are part of each CDR3. A D gene is named only where the DNA matches it firmly. Clone size is shown for a subset of rows, as once, few, many or a class of expanded clone.

clone_size: NA
v_call: TRBV19
j_call: TRBJ2-2
d_call: TRBD2
cdr3_aa: CASMGYSGSNTGELFF
cdr3_nt: TGTGCCAGTATGGGATATAGCGGGTCGAACACCGGGGAGCTGTTTTTT

clone_size: NA
v_call: TRBV19
j_call: TRBJ1-1
d_call: NA
cdr3_aa: CASSIDGGSTEAFF
cdr3_nt: TGTGCCAGTAGTATAGACGGGGGTAGCACTGAAGCTTTCTTT

clone_size: NA
v_call: TRBV5-1
j_call: TRBJ1-2
d_call: TRBD1
cdr3_aa: CARARDRSGYTF
cdr3_nt: TGTGCCAGGGCCCGGGACAGGAGTGGCTACACCTTC

clone_size: NA
v_call: TRBV6-5
j_call: TRBJ1-1
d_call: TRBD1
cdr3_aa: CASRKGQGSNTEAFF
cdr3_nt: TGTGCCAGCAGAAAAGGACAGGGATCGAACACTGAAGCTTTCTTT

clone_size: NA
v_call: TRBV6-1
j_call: TRBJ1-4
d_call: TRBD1
cdr3_aa: CATQGQGATNEKLFF
cdr3_nt: TGTGCCACCCAGGGACAGGGCGCAACTAATGAAAAACTGTTTTTT

clone_size: NA
v_call: TRBV5-6
j_call: TRBJ2-5
d_call: NA
cdr3_aa: CASSTPLGATETQYF
cdr3_nt: TGTGCCAGCAGCACCCCCTTGGGGGCGACGGAGACCCAGTACTTC

clone_size: NA
v_call: TRBV20-1
j_call: TRBJ2-1
d_call: TRBD2
cdr3_aa: CSALSGVGQFF
cdr3_nt: TGCAGTGCTCTTAGCGGGGTGGGGCAGTTCTTC

clone_size: NA
v_call: TRBV7-9
j_call: TRBJ1-2
d_call: NA
cdr3_aa: CASSLGRSGMVRYGYTF
cdr3_nt: TGTGCCAGCAGCTTGGGCAGGTCGGGAATGGTACGTTATGGCTACACCTTC

clone_size: NA
v_call: TRBV18
j_call: TRBJ1-6
d_call: NA
cdr3_aa: CASSPLRVESPLHF
cdr3_nt: TGTGCCAGCTCACCGCTGAGGGTGGAGTCACCCCTCCACTTT

clone_size: NA
v_call: TRBV7-7
j_call: TRBJ2-1
d_call: TRBD2
cdr3_aa: CASSSGLAGGSFNEQFF
cdr3_nt: TGTGCTAGCAGCTCCGGACTAGCGGGGGGGTCCTTCAATGAGCAGTTCTTC

clone_size: NA
v_call: TRBV18
j_call: TRBJ1-1
d_call: TRBD1
cdr3_aa: CASSSRTGDTEAFF
cdr3_nt: TGTGCCAGCTCAAGTCGGACAGGGGATACTGAAGCTTTCTTT

clone_size: NA
v_call: TRBV5-4
j_call: TRBJ1-2
d_call: NA
cdr3_aa: CASSLAGIGGYTF
cdr3_nt: TGTGCCAGCAGCTTGGCAGGGATCGGTGGCTACACCTTC

clone_size: once
v_call: TRBV2
j_call: TRBJ1-5
d_call: NA
cdr3_aa: CASSTGTLNQPQHF
cdr3_nt: TGTGCCAGCAGCACCGGGACACTGAATCAGCCCCAGCATTTT

clone_size: NA
v_call: TRBV4-2
j_call: TRBJ2-1
d_call: TRBD1
cdr3_aa: CASRTQGDPYNEQFF
cdr3_nt: TGTGCCAGCAGGACACAGGGGGACCCCTACAATGAGCAGTTCTTC

clone_size: NA
v_call: TRBV7-8
j_call: TRBJ1-6
d_call: NA
cdr3_aa: CASSLVRAKDSPLHF
cdr3_nt: TGTGCCAGCAGCTTAGTCAGGGCGAAGGATTCACCCCTCCACTTT

clone_size: NA
v_call: TRBV6-6
j_call: TRBJ2-7
d_call: NA
cdr3_aa: CASSYPGDSYEQYF
cdr3_nt: TGTGCCAGCAGTTACCCTGGAGATTCCTACGAGCAGTACTTC

clone_size: NA
v_call: TRBV7-6
j_call: TRBJ2-7
d_call: TRBD2
cdr3_aa: CASSSRTSGGSEQYF
cdr3_nt: TGTGCCAGCAGCTCGCGGACTAGCGGGGGGAGTGAGCAGTACTTC

clone_size: NA
v_call: TRBV7-9
j_call: TRBJ1-2
d_call: TRBD1
cdr3_aa: CASSRTGRYGYTF
cdr3_nt: TGTGCCAGCAGCCGGACAGGCCGCTATGGCTACACCTTC

clone_size: NA
v_call: TRBV5-1
j_call: TRBJ2-5
d_call: NA
cdr3_aa: CASSYGYQETQYF
cdr3_nt: TGCGCCAGCAGCTACGGGTACCAAGAGACCCAGTACTTC

clone_size: NA
v_call: TRBV5-4
j_call: TRBJ2-2
d_call: NA
cdr3_aa: CASSLPVLPGGRTGELFF
cdr3_nt: TGTGCCAGCAGCCTTCCAGTGCTCCCGGGGGGCCGCACCGGGGAGCTGTTTTTT

clone_size: NA
v_call: TRBV4-2
j_call: TRBJ2-3
d_call: TRBD1
cdr3_aa: CASSLQGASGGPDTQYF
cdr3_nt: TGTGCCAGCAGCCTCCAGGGGGCCTCAGGGGGCCCAGATACGCAGTATTTT

clone_size: NA
v_call: TRBV7-8
j_call: TRBJ1-1
d_call: NA
cdr3_aa: CASSLDRNTEAFF
cdr3_nt: TGTGCCAGCAGCTTAGACAGAAACACTGAAGCTTTCTTT

clone_size: NA
v_call: TRBV19
j_call: TRBJ1-5
d_call: NA
cdr3_aa: CASSIGPDRFSQPQHF
cdr3_nt: TGTGCCAGTAGTATAGGACCAGACAGGTTTTCTCAGCCCCAGCATTTT

clone_size: NA
v_call: TRBV7-2
j_call: TRBJ2-7
d_call: NA
cdr3_aa: CASSYSGYEQYF
cdr3_nt: TGTGCCAGCAGCTATAGCGGCTACGAGCAGTACTTC

clone_size: NA
v_call: TRBV10-3
j_call: TRBJ2-7
d_call: TRBD1
cdr3_aa: CAISASGTGAPEQYF
cdr3_nt: TGTGCCATCAGTGCCTCCGGGACAGGGGCCCCCGAGCAGTACTTC

clone_size: NA
v_call: TRBV11-2
j_call: TRBJ2-2
d_call: TRBD1
cdr3_aa: CASSLHSGTGDRNTGELFF
cdr3_nt: TGTGCCAGCAGCCTCCACTCCGGGACAGGGGACCGAAACACCGGGGAGCTGTTTTTT

clone_size: few
v_call: TRBV10-3
j_call: TRBJ1-2
d_call: NA
cdr3_aa: CAIGEYRPDGYTF
cdr3_nt: TGTGCCATAGGCGAATACAGGCCCGATGGCTACACCTTC

clone_size: once
v_call: TRBV28
j_call: TRBJ2-5
d_call: NA
cdr3_aa: CASSGATRAQETQYF
cdr3_nt: TGTGCCAGCAGTGGGGCGACTAGAGCACAAGAGACCCAGTACTTC

clone_size: NA
v_call: TRBV29-1
j_call: TRBJ1-5
d_call: TRBD1
cdr3_aa: CSARQGLGAQHF
cdr3_nt: TGCAGCGCCCGACAGGGCCTTGGAGCCCAGCATTTT

clone_size: once
v_call: TRBV11-3
j_call: TRBJ2-7
d_call: TRBD1
cdr3_aa: CASSIGTALVEQYF
cdr3_nt: TGTGCCAGCAGCATCGGGACAGCTCTCGTCGAGCAGTACTTC

clone_size: NA
v_call: TRBV15
j_call: TRBJ2-1
d_call: TRBD1
cdr3_aa: CATSSRTGIGNEQFF
cdr3_nt: TGTGCCACCAGCAGTCGGACAGGTATTGGCAATGAGCAGTTCTTC

clone_size: NA
v_call: TRBV13
j_call: TRBJ1-1
d_call: NA
cdr3_aa: CASGSGGNTEAFF
cdr3_nt: TGTGCCAGCGGCTCGGGGGGGAACACTGAAGCTTTCTTT